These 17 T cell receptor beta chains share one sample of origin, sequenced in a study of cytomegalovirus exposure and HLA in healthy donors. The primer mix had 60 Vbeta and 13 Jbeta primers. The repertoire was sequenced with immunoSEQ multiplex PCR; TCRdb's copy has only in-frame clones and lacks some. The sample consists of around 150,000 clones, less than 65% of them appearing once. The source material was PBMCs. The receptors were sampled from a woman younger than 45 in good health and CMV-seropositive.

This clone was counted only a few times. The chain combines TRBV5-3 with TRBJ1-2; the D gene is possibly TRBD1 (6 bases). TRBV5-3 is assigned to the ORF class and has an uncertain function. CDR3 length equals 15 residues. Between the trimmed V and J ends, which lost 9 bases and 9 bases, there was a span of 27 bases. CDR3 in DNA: TGTGCCAAACCTCACCCTATGGAGGGGAGGGGGAGCTACACCTTC. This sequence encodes CAKPHPMEGRGSYTF.

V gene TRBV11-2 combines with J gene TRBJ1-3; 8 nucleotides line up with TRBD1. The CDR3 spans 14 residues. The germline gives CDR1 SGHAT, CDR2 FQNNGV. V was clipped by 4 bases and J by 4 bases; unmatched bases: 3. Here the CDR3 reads CASSSRTGGNTIYF. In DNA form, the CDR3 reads TGTGCCAGCAGCTCCCGGACAGGGGGAAACACCATATATTTT.

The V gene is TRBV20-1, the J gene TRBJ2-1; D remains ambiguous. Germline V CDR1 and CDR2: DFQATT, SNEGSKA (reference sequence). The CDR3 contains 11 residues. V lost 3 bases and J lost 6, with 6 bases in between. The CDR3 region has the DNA TGCAGTGCTAGTCCGTCCAATGAGCAGTTCTTC. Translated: CSASPSNEQFF.

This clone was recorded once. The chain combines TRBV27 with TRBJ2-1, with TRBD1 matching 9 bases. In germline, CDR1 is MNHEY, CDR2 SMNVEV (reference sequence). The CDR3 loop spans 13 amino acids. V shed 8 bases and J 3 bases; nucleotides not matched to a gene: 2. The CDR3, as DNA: TGTGCCAGCGGACAGGGGTTCTACAATGAGCAGTTCTTC. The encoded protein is CASGQGFYNEQFF.

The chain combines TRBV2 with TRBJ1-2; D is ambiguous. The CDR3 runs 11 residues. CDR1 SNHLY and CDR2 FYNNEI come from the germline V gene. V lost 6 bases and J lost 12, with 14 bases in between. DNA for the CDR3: TGTGCCAGCAGAGAAAGCAGCGCACACACCTTC. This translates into CASRESSAHTF.

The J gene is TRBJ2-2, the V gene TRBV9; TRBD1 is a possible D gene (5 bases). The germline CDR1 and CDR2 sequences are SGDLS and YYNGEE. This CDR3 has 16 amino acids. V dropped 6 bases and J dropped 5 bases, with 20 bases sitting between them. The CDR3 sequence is CASTRVPNTRTGELFF. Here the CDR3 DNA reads TGTGCCAGCACCAGGGTACCCAATACTCGAACCGGGGAGCTGTTTTTT.

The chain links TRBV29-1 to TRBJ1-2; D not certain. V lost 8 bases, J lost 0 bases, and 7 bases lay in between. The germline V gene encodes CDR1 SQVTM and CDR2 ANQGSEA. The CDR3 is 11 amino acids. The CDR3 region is CSFDSNYGYTF. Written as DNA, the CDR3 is TGCAGCTTCGACTCTAACTATGGCTACACCTTC. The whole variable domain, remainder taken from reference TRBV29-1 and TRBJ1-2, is SAVISQKPSRDICQRGTSLTIQCQVDSQVTMMFWYRQQPGQSLTLIATANQGSEATYESGFVIDKFPISRPNLTFSTLTVSNMSPEDSSIYLCSFDSNYGYTFGSGTRLTVV.

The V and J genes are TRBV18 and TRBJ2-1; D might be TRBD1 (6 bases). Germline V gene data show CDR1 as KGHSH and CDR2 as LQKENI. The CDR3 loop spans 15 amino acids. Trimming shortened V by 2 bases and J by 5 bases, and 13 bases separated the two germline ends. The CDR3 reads CASSPIQGSHNEQFF. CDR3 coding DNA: TGTGCCAGCTCACCAATCCAGGGGTCCCACAATGAGCAGTTCTTC.

For the CDR3, the DNA is TGTGCCAGCAGCCCTAGCCCCAATGAGCAGTTCTTC. This gives the protein CASSPSPNEQFF. V gene TRBV4-2 combines with J gene TRBJ2-1; TRBD2 is a possible D gene (5 bases). This CDR3 has 12 amino acids. Trimming left V 4 bases short and J 6 bases short, with 7 bases between. Germline CDR1 reads LGHNA; CDR2 reads YNFKEQ.

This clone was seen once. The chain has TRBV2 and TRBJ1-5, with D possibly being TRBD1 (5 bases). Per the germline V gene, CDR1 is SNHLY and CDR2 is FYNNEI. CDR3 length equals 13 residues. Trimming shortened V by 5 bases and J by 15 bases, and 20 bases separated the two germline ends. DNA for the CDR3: TGTGCCAGCAGTCTCGGGACTATCGAGAGCCGGCATTTT. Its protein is CASSLGTIESRHF. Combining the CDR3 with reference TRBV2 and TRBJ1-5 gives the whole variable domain EPEVTQTPSHQVTQMGQEVILRCVPISNHLYFYWYRQILGQKVEFLVSFYNNEISEKSEIFDDQFSVERPDGSNFTLKIRSTKLEDSAMYFCASSLGTIESRHFGDGTRLSIL.

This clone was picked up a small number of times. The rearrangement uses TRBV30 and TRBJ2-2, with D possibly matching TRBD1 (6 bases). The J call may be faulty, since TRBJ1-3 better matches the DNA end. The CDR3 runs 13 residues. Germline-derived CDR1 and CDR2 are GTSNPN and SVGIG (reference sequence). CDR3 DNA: TGTGCCTGGAGACAGGGCGGTGGAAACACCATATATTTT. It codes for CAWRQGGGNTIYF.

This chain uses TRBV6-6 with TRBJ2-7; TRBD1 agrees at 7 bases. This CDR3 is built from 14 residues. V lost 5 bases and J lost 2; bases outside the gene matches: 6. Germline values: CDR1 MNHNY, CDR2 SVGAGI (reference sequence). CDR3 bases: TGTGCCAGCAGTGCGACCACAGGGGCCTACGAGCAGTACTTC. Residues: CASSATTGAYEQYF.

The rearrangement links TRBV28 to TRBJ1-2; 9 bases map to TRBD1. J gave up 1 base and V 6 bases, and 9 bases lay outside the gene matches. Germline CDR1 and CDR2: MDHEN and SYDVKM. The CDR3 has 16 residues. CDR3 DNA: TGTGCCAGCAGGTCCCCAGGGGACAGGGTTAACTATGGCTACACCTTC. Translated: CASRSPGDRVNYGYTF.

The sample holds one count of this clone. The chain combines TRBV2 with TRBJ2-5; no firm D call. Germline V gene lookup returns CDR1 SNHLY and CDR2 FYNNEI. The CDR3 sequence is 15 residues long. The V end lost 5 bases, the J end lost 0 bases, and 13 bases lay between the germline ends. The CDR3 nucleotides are TGTGCCAGCAGTACCCTCGACTCCTACCAAGAGACCCAGTACTTC. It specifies CASSTLDSYQETQYF.

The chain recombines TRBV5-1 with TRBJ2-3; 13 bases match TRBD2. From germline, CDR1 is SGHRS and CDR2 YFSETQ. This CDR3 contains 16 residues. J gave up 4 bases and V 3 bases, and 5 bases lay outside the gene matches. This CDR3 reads CASSSRLAGGADTQYF. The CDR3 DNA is TGCGCCAGCAGCTCAAGACTAGCGGGAGGTGCAGATACGCAGTATTTT. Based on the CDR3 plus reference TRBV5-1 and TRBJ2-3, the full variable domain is KAGVTQTPRYLIKTRGQQVTLSCSPISGHRSVSWYQQTPGQGLQFLFEYFSETQRNKGNFPGRFSGRQFSNSRSEMNVSTLELGDSALYLCASSSRLAGGADTQYFGPGTRLTVL.

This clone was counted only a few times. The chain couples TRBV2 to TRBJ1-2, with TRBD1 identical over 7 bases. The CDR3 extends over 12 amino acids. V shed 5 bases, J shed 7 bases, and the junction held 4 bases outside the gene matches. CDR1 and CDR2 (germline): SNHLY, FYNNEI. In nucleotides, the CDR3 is TGTGCCAGCAGTCCCACAGGGGCTGGCTACACCTTC. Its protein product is CASSPTGAGYTF.

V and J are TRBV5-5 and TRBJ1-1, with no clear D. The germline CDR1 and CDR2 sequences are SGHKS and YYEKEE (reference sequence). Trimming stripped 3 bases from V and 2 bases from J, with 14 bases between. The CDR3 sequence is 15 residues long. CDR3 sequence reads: CASSSPLGRNTEAFF. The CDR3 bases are TGTGCCAGCAGCTCCCCCCTGGGCAGAAACACTGAAGCTTTCTTT.